This TCR beta chain emerged from a study of shared clonotypes between healthy human individuals. Sequencing used immunoSEQ multiplex PCR; TCRdb keeps in-frame clones, though not all of them. The data show roughly 320,000 clones, around 90% seen once. Unmatched junction bases numbered 7, after V lost 2 bases and J lost 0 bases. CDR3 size: 18 residues. Germline V lookup: CDR1 SGHVS, CDR2 FQNEAQ. The chain combines TRBV7-8 with TRBJ1-6, with 7 positions matching TRBD1. The clonotype comes from a man in his late teens or twenties in good health. Sequenced sample: memory CD8+ T cells sorted from blood. Subset here: CD45RO+ cells pooled with CCR7-negative TemRA cells. The CDR3 bases are TGTGCCAGCAGCTTAATTCCAGGGGGTTACTCCTATAATTCACCCCTCCACTTT. This codes for CASSLIPGGYSYNSPLHF.